This T cell receptor (beta chain) was sequenced for a study of blood T cell repertoires in COVID-19. On the study more broadly: Acute and convalescent COVID-19 samples came from the United States, Italy and Spain. T cells, B-cell-depleted T cells, or PBMCs provided the cDNA or gDNA that served as material.

Germline V gene sequence: CDR1 SGHDT, CDR2 YYEEEE. V lost 4 bases and J lost 4, with 17 bases in between. This CDR3 comprises 15 residues. This table comes from immunoSEQ multiplex PCR, and its TCRdb copy is limited to in-frame clones, with some not included. The sample shows 250,000 to 300,000 clones, approximately 90% of them seen only once. V gene TRBV5-6 combines with J gene TRBJ1-2, with a weak D call TRBD1 (5 bases). Material for sequencing was peripheral blood. This TCR was sampled from a woman aged 40 to 50 who had recovered from COVID-19. CDR3 loop: CASSTQTERSYGYTF. CDR3 bases: TGTGCCAGCAGCACGCAGACAGAACGCTCCTATGGCTACACCTTC.